These 8 T cell receptor beta chains originate from one sample sequenced in a study of shared clonotypes between healthy human individuals. Libraries were prepared by immunoSEQ multiplex PCR; TCRdb keeps only in-frame clonotypes and omits some of them. The sample records about 700,000 clones, about 90% being singletons. CD45RO-negative cells were positively selected for CCR7, leaving out terminally differentiated effector memory CD45RA+ cells. Material: naive CD8+ T cells sorted from blood. All receptors come from a man aged 25 to 40 in good health.

V usage is TRBV7-9 and J usage is TRBJ1-3, with D unclear. The V end lost 1 base, the J end lost 2 bases, and 6 bases lay between the germline ends. Germline CDR1 is SEHNR and CDR2 is FQNEAQ (reference sequence). This CDR3 contains 14 residues. The CDR3 DNA reads TGTGCCAGCAGCTTAGGAGTGGCTGGAAACACCATATATTTT. Its translation: CASSLGVAGNTIYF.

The genes are TRBV27 and TRBJ1-2, with a possible D match to TRBD1 (5 bases). CDR1 is MNHEY, CDR2 SMNVEV, per germline (reference sequence). CDR3 size: 16 residues. Trimming removed 3 bases from V and 0 bases from J, with 14 bases in between. The chain's CDR3 is CASSFRQGSSNYGYTF. The DNA of the CDR3 is TGTGCCAGCAGTTTTCGGCAGGGTAGCTCTAACTATGGCTACACCTTC.

V is TRBV9 and J is TRBJ2-7; TRBD2 is a possible D gene (5 bases). Germline loops: CDR1 SGDLS, CDR2 YYNGEE. V lost 0 bases, J lost 5 bases, and 15 bases lay in between. The CDR3 loop spans 15 amino acids. The CDR3 loop reads CASSVEGRAGDEQYF. The CDR3 DNA reads TGTGCCAGCAGCGTAGAAGGGCGGGCGGGCGACGAGCAGTACTTC. Supplemented by reference TRBV9 and TRBJ2-7, the full variable domain reads DSGVTQTPKHLITATGQRVTLRCSPRSGDLSVYWYQQSLDQGLQFLIQYYNGEERAKGNILERFSAQQFPDLHSELNLSSLELGDSALYFCASSVEGRAGDEQYFGPGTRLTVT.

This chain links TRBV7-9 with TRBJ2-7; D ambiguous. Trimming removed 2 bases from V and 0 bases from J, with 11 bases in between. The CDR3 is 15 amino acids. CDR1 and CDR2 from the germline V gene are SEHNR and FQNEAQ (reference sequence). CDR3 region: CASSLKQQYSYEQYF. The CDR3 bases are TGTGCCAGCAGCTTAAAACAGCAATACTCCTACGAGCAGTACTTC.

In its sample, this clone was seen once. The V call is TRBV11-2, the J call TRBJ2-1; D is perhaps TRBD2 (5 bases). CDR3 size: 16 residues. CDR1 and CDR2 (germline): SGHAT, FQNNGV. Trimming pared 2 bases from V and 5 bases from J, leaving 16 bases between. The CDR3 region is CASSLLSSLLNNEQFF. In nucleotides, the CDR3 is TGTGCCAGCAGCTTATTATCTAGCCTATTAAACAATGAGCAGTTCTTC.

The chain has TRBV5-4 and TRBJ2-7, with D perhaps TRBD1 (6 bases). CDR1 and CDR2 from the germline V gene are SGHNT and YYREEE (reference sequence). CDR3 length: 12 residues. V was cut by 4 bases and J by 4 bases, with 9 bases left in between. Written as DNA, the CDR3 is TGTGCCAGCAGCGTAAGGGGGTACGAGCAGTACTTC. Translated, it gives CASSVRGYEQYF.

The gene calls are TRBV6-1 and TRBJ2-7, with 7 bases lining up with TRBD2. CDR1 MNHNS and CDR2 SASEGT come from the germline V gene. V lost 8 bases to trimming and J lost 4 bases; unmatched junction nucleotides: 11. CDR3 size: 14 residues. CDR3 loop: CASRIGLGHYEQYF. The CDR3 bases are TGTGCCAGCCGGATTGGACTAGGACATTACGAGCAGTACTTC.

The chain uses TRBV7-9 and TRBJ2-5, with TRBD2 identical over 7 bases. CDR3 length: 15 residues. Germline trimming cut 6 bases from V and 2 bases from J; bases unmatched to any gene: 9. CDR1 and CDR2 from the germline V gene are SEHNR and FQNEAQ (reference sequence). The CDR3 here is CASRGWEGKQETQYF. The CDR3 DNA is TGTGCCAGCAGGGGATGGGAGGGAAAACAAGAGACCCAGTACTTC.